The 30 T cell receptor beta chains below come from one sample, sequenced in a study of Graves' ophthalmopathy and Graves' hyperthyroidism. The TCR beta CDR3 regions underwent amplification from RNA transcripts. HTBI primers served in a first-round RT-PCR, which a second-round multiplex PCR followed. TCRdb analysed the multiplex PCR reads with MiXCR anew, one entry per CDR3 protein. The repertoire holds about 740,000 distinct CDR3 sequences, 40% seen once, with 35% to 55% in the top ten. The source material was peripheral blood. These receptors came from an adult man with Graves' ophthalmopathy.

This clonotype has ten or more counts. V gene TRBV20-1 combines with J gene TRBJ1-2; TRBD1 matches 10 bases. This CDR3 spans 13 amino acids. The trim removed 6 bases at V and 3 bases at J, leaving 4 bases unmatched. Looked up from germline, CDR1 is DFQATT and CDR2 is SNEGSKA (reference sequence). For the CDR3, the DNA is TGCAGTGCAGAAGGACAGGGGGACTATGGCTACACCTTC. Its protein is CSAEGQGDYGYTF.

Note on this clonotype: This may be a read error: a much more frequent sequence differs by one nucleotide. V and J are TRBV7-9 and TRBJ1-1, with D tentatively TRBD1 (6 bases). With 2 bases removed from V and 8 bases from J, the gap between germline ends came to 12 bases. Germline V gene sequence: CDR1 SEHNR, CDR2 FQNEAQ (reference sequence). The CDR3 runs to 13 residues. Here the CDR3 reads CASSLRTAYEAFF. In DNA form, the CDR3 reads TGTGCCAGCAGCTTAAGGACAGCATACGAAGCTTTCTTT.

This clonotype was found many times. This rearrangement joins TRBV29-1 to TRBJ1-1; D call uncertain. With 4 bases removed from V and 8 bases from J, the gap between germline ends came to 11 bases. The CDR3 is 11 amino acids. CDR1 and CDR2 from the germline V gene are SQVTM and ANQGSEA. CDR3 protein: CSVVEEAEAFF. Here the CDR3 DNA reads TGCAGCGTTGTTGAGGAGGCCGAAGCTTTCTTT.

The chain carries TRBV2 and TRBJ2-7; no definite D call. Germline V gene data show CDR1 as SNHLY and CDR2 as FYNNEI. Trimming removed 5 bases from V and 3 bases from J, with 11 bases in between. The CDR3 is made up of 13 amino acids. The DNA for the CDR3 is TGTGCCAGCAGTTTGTCTGGGGTCTACGAGCAGTACTTC. This codes for CASSLSGVYEQYF.

This clonotype has just a few counts. The CDR3 DNA is TGTGCCAGCAGCTCATCCGGGACAGGGGACACGCAGTACTTC. It is translated as CASSSSGTGDTQYF. This chain connects TRBV13 to TRBJ2-7, with 10 bases identical to TRBD1. Germline V gene data show CDR1 as PRHDT and CDR2 as FYEKMQ (reference sequence). The CDR3 extends over 14 amino acids. The trim removed 4 bases at V and 9 bases at J, leaving 9 bases unmatched.

This clonotype occurred a few times. The gene calls are TRBV9 and TRBJ1-1; D gene uncertain. The germline CDR1 and CDR2 sequences are SGDLS and YYNGEE. The CDR3 length is 14 residues. Trimming cost V 4 bases and J 3 bases, with 13 bases left between them. The CDR3 reads CASSPAVRDTEAFF. Here the CDR3 DNA reads TGTGCCAGCAGCCCGGCCGTGAGGGACACTGAAGCTTTCTTT.

J is TRBJ2-7 and V is TRBV5-1; 11 bases fit TRBD2. The CDR3 spans 15 residues. The ends lost 0 bases at V and 6 bases at J; junction bases unmatched: 5. The germline CDR1 and CDR2 sequences are SGHRS and YFSETQ. CDR3 residues: CASSLELAGVGEQYF. CDR3 sequence (DNA): TGCGCCAGCAGCTTGGAACTAGCGGGAGTCGGCGAGCAGTACTTC.

This chain connects TRBV29-1 to TRBJ2-3; no clear D. V lost 8 bases and J lost 0, with 15 bases in between. The V gene's germline CDR1 is SQVTM and CDR2 ANQGSEA. The CDR3 consists of 14 residues. The CDR3 DNA reads as TGCAGCTCCCAAGGTGGCAGGAGCACAGATACGCAGTATTTT. This sequence encodes CSSQGGRSTDTQYF.

This chain connects TRBV2 to TRBJ2-7; 8 bases agree with TRBD1. J was trimmed by 0 bases and V by 6 bases; bases with no gene match: 4. The germline V gene has CDR1 SNHLY and CDR2 FYNNEI. The CDR3 has 14 residues. In nucleotides, the CDR3 is TGTGCCAGCAGGCTGGGACAGGCCTCCTACGAGCAGTACTTC. The encoded protein is CASRLGQASYEQYF.

This chain joins TRBV20-1 and TRBJ2-5; D possibly corresponds to TRBD1 (7 bases). The V gene lost 3 bases and the J gene lost 9 bases, with 23 bases spanning the gap. In germline, CDR1 is DFQATT, CDR2 SNEGSKA (reference sequence). The CDR3 loop spans 15 amino acids. DNA of the CDR3: TGCAGTGCTAGTAGAGGAGGGGGCGGCAATCAGCCCCAGTACTTC. Translated: CSASRGGGGNQPQYF.

This clonotype has at least ten counts. This chain joins TRBV29-1 and TRBJ2-5; no firm D call. The germline CDR1 and CDR2 sequences are SQVTM and ANQGSEA. V was clipped by 6 bases and J by 4 bases, with 18 bases between them. The CDR3 is 14 amino acids. CDR3 region: CSVRTGLGPETQYF. For the CDR3, the DNA is TGCAGCGTCCGAACTGGATTGGGCCCAGAGACCCAGTACTTC.

This chain joins TRBV19 and TRBJ1-4, with D possibly being TRBD1 (5 bases). Germline V lookup: CDR1 LNHDA, CDR2 SQIVND (reference sequence). V was pared by 6 bases and J by 3 bases, with 11 bases between. The CDR3 contains 14 residues. The CDR3 bases are TGTGCCAGTAGAATGGGCAGGGCTAATGAAAAACTGTTTTTT. Translated, it gives CASRMGRANEKLFF.

Many counts were recorded for this clonotype. The chain couples TRBV24-1 to TRBJ2-5; the match to TRBD1 covers 8 bases. Germline V gene lookup returns CDR1 KGHDR and CDR2 SFDVKD. V lost 4 bases, J lost 5 bases, and 5 bases stayed unmatched. The CDR3 covers 14 residues. CDR3 sequence: CATSDPGQVETQYF. The CDR3 DNA follows: TGTGCCACCAGTGACCCGGGACAGGTGGAGACCCAGTACTTC.

This clonotype was observed at least ten times. The chain links TRBV5-1 to TRBJ1-1; D is unclear. Germline V gene data show CDR1 as SGHRS and CDR2 as YFSETQ. The CDR3 contains 11 residues. V lost 5 bases, J lost 8 bases, and 10 bases lay in between. The CDR3 loop reads CASRIGPEAFF. CDR3 bases: TGCGCCAGCAGGATCGGACCCGAAGCTTTCTTT.

This clonotype was seen a handful of times. The V and J genes are TRBV12-3 or TRBV12-4 and TRBJ1-1; D might be TRBD1 (5 bases). Trimming shortened V by 2 bases and J by 7 bases, and 17 bases separated the two germline ends. This CDR3 has 15 amino acids. CDR3 DNA sequence: TGTGCCAGCAGTTTATCTAGTCGGGGGAATAGTGAAGCTTTCTTT. Protein product: CASSLSSRGNSEAFF.

Turning to this clonotype: One end of the junction fails to match germline, which may point to a read error. The chain joins TRBV11-2 to TRBJ2-2; D may be TRBD1 or TRBD2 (6 bases each). The CDR3 covers 15 residues. Germline V gives CDR1 SGHAT, CDR2 FQNNGV. The CDR3 DNA follows: TGTGCCATCAGCCCGGGACCCGGGGGCACCGGGGAGCTGGTTTTT. Residues: CAISPGPGGTGELVF.

The genes are TRBV2 and TRBJ1-5; the D gene is possibly TRBD1 (6 bases). Germline V CDR1 and CDR2: SNHLY, FYNNEI. With 6 bases removed from V and 5 bases from J, the gap between germline ends came to 17 bases. The CDR3 sequence is 15 residues long. CDR3 sequence reads: CASSLGMAGDQPQHF. DNA for the CDR3: TGTGCCAGCAGCTTAGGCATGGCAGGGGATCAGCCCCAGCATTTT.

In this sample, this clonotype turned up a few times. Germline is not matched at one junction end, which may reflect a read error. The V call is TRBV10-3, the J call TRBJ1-6; 10 bases map to TRBD1. The CDR3 extends over 15 amino acids. Germline loops: CDR1 ENHRY, CDR2 SYGVKD. CDR3 sequence: CASSLGGTGDSPLHF. The CDR3 region has the DNA TGTGCCAGCAGTTTAGGGGGGACAGGGGATTCACCCCTCCACTTT.

This clonotype turned up a few times. This chain links TRBV20-1 with TRBJ1-3; 7 bases are a match to TRBD1. This CDR3 comprises 12 residues. From germline, CDR1 is DFQATT and CDR2 SNEGSKA (reference sequence). V trimming: 7 bases; J trimming: 4 bases; junction bases outside the gene matches: 4. Here the CDR3 reads CSVQGDGNTIYF. The DNA of the CDR3 is TGCAGTGTCCAGGGGGACGGAAACACCATATATTTT.

This clonotype was detected a few times. The CDR3 nucleotides are TGTGCCAGCAGCTTAGGGGCCGGGGGCGCGGAGACCCAGTACTTC. Translation gives CASSLGAGGAETQYF. The chain joins TRBV6-1 to TRBJ2-5; tentatively, D is TRBD1 or TRBD2 (6 bases each). Trimming took 6 bases from V and 5 from J, leaving 19 bases between them. The CDR3 has 15 residues. Germline V gene sequence: CDR1 MNHNS, CDR2 SASEGT.

This clonotype was counted at least ten times. The rearrangement uses TRBV12-3 or TRBV12-4 and TRBJ1-4, with 7 bases fitting TRBD1. The CDR3 runs 14 residues. The J segment lost 8 bases and the V segment lost 5 bases, leaving 8 bases of the junction unmatched. Written as DNA, the CDR3 is TGTGCCAGCAGTCCGACAGGGTTGCAGGAAAAACTGTTTTTT. Its translation: CASSPTGLQEKLFF.

This clonotype turned up a few times. This chain uses TRBV11-2 with TRBJ2-3; 9 bases are shared with TRBD2. The V gene's germline CDR1 is SGHAT and CDR2 FQNNGV. This CDR3 is 14 amino acids long. Unmatched junction bases numbered 7, after V lost 8 bases and J lost 4 bases. CDR3 coding DNA: TGTGCCAGCGGACGTAGCGGGAGAGCAGATACGCAGTATTTT. It translates to CASGRSGRADTQYF.

This clonotype was observed a handful of times. The V gene is TRBV7-2, the J gene TRBJ2-7; 7 bases are shared with TRBD2. Looked up from germline, CDR1 is SGHTA and CDR2 is FQGNSA. The length of the CDR3 is 15 residues. Unmatched junction bases numbered 8, after V lost 1 base and J lost 5 bases. CDR3 in amino acids: CASSLGAGDADEQYF. The CDR3 DNA reads TGTGCCAGCAGCTTAGGTGCGGGGGATGCTGACGAGCAGTACTTC.

This clonotype has a count of ten or more. V and J are TRBV20-1 and TRBJ2-5; 10 nucleotides agree with TRBD1. In germline, CDR1 is DFQATT, CDR2 SNEGSKA (reference sequence). Trimming cost V 5 bases and J 5 bases; bases outside gene matches: 8. CDR3 length: 14 residues. CDR3 DNA sequence: TGCAGTGCTGAACCGGGACAGGGGTTCGAGACCCAGTACTTC. Amino acids: CSAEPGQGFETQYF.

As concerns this clonotype: A read error may explain this, as a much larger clone is one base away. The chain uses TRBV7-9 and TRBJ2-7; weak D call: TRBD1 (6 bases). The CDR3 is 13 amino acids. Trimming left V 2 bases short and J 5 bases short, with 10 bases between. The germline V gene has CDR1 SEHNR and CDR2 FQNEAQ (reference sequence). This CDR3 reads CASSLTPGDEQYF. The CDR3 DNA sequence: TGTGCCAGCAGCTTAACCCCAGGGGACGAGCAGTACTTC.

This chain connects TRBV24-1 to TRBJ1-5; TRBD1 aligns across 10 bases. The ends lost 11 bases at V and 5 bases at J; junction bases unmatched: 11. The CDR3 covers 15 residues. CDR1 and CDR2 (germline): KGHDR, SFDVKD. The CDR3 loop is CASSRPGTGDQPQHF. Here the CDR3 DNA reads TGTGCCAGCAGCCGCCCAGGGACAGGGGATCAGCCCCAGCATTTT.

This clonotype was detected once. The rearrangement links TRBV14 to TRBJ2-7, with D uncertain. With 3 bases removed from V and 0 bases from J, the gap between germline ends came to 12 bases. The length of the CDR3 is 15 residues. The germline CDR1 and CDR2 sequences are SGHDN and FVKESK. The CDR3 sequence is CASSHGSSSSYEQYF. The CDR3 DNA is TGTGCCAGCAGCCATGGTAGTTCTTCCTCCTACGAGCAGTACTTC.

This clonotype was counted many times. V usage is TRBV10-3 and J usage is TRBJ1-2; 10 bases map to TRBD1. Germline values: CDR1 ENHRY, CDR2 SYGVKD. V lost 5 bases, J lost 8 bases, and 11 bases stayed unmatched. This CDR3 has 15 amino acids. CDR3 residues: CAISWNGQGVGGYTF. The CDR3 DNA reads TGTGCCATCAGTTGGAATGGACAGGGGGTAGGGGGCTACACCTTC.

As regards this clonotype: A read error may explain this, as a much larger clone is one base away. The chain is built from TRBV7-2 and TRBJ1-1; a weak D match, TRBD1 (6 bases). Trimming left V 5 bases short and J 3 bases short, with 16 bases between. The germline CDR1 and CDR2 sequences are SGHTA and FQGNSA. CDR3 length: 15 amino acids. For the CDR3, the DNA is TGTGCCAGCAGCCGAGCTTCAGGGGCGTACACTGAAGCTTTCTTT. As protein: CASSRASGAYTEAFF.

This clonotype was detected only a few times. One end of the junction varies from germline; a read error may be responsible. The CDR3 is CASSQDPGSGQPQHF. The DNA for the CDR3 is TGCGCCAGCAGCCAAGATCCAGGGTCAGGTCAGCCCCAGCATTTT. The V gene is TRBV5-8, the J gene TRBJ1-5; possibly TRBD1 for D (5 bases). Germline CDR1 SGHTS, CDR2 YDEGEE. This CDR3 is built from 15 residues.